This T cell receptor beta chain was captured by sequencing in a study of CD8 T cells in ankylosing spondylitis. Via MiXCR, TCRdb re-called the 5' RACE reads, giving one row per CDR3 protein. Here the sample spans 150,000 to 200,000 distinct CDR3 sequences, about an eighth being singletons. CDR1 and CDR2 (germline): MNHEY, SMNVEV (reference sequence). V dropped 8 bases and J dropped 7; count of bases not matched to a gene: 9. The CDR3 loop spans 13 amino acids. This clonotype was recorded a few times. Sequencing was carried out using blood, either unsorted or a sorted T cell fraction (not recorded which). The clonotype was recovered from a female donor with ankylosing spondylitis or in good health (not recorded which). V gene TRBV27 combines with J gene TRBJ2-7; 9 bases are a match to TRBD2. CDR3 bases: TGTGCCAGCGCCGGACTAGCGCGCGGGGAGCAGTACTTC. Protein product: CASAGLARGEQYF.